These 5 T cell receptor beta chains came from one sample sequenced in a study of blood T cell repertoires in COVID-19. The table came from immunoSEQ multiplex PCR; TCRdb's copy has only in-frame clones and leaves some out. The sample shows 68,000 or so clones, more than 70% of them seen only once. The sample comprised peripheral blood. The receptors here all came from a man in his fifties with acute or convalescent COVID-19.

This clone was picked up a small number of times. The genes are TRBV27 and TRBJ2-4, with 9 bases fitting TRBD1. The CDR3 sequence is 16 residues long. Trimming removed 6 bases from V and 0 bases from J; junction bases left unmatched: 6. Germline V gene data show CDR1 as MNHEY and CDR2 as SMNVEV (reference sequence). The CDR3 DNA reads TGTGCCAGCAGCTCTGGACAGGGGAGAGCCAAAAACATTCAGTACTTC. Its protein is CASSSGQGRAKNIQYF.

The V and J genes are TRBV7-9 and TRBJ1-2, with TRBD1 matching 8 bases. The J segment lost 6 bases and the V segment lost 6 bases, leaving 12 bases of the junction unmatched. The CDR3 length is 15 residues. The germline V gene encodes CDR1 SEHNR and CDR2 FQNEAQ (reference sequence). CDR3 nucleotides: TGTGCCAGCAGGCGATCGGTACAGGGGGAAAATGGCTACACCTTC. Residues: CASRRSVQGENGYTF.

The J gene is TRBJ2-7, the V gene TRBV18; TRBD1 is a possible D gene (6 bases). The germline gives CDR1 KGHSH, CDR2 LQKENI. Deletions cut 3 bases from V and 4 bases from J, with 10 bases between. CDR3 size: 13 residues. CDR3 residues: CASSPGHKYEQYF. The CDR3 region has the DNA TGTGCCAGCTCACCGGGACACAAATACGAGCAGTACTTC.

The chain couples TRBV2 to TRBJ1-2, with 10 bases aligning to TRBD1. Germline loops: CDR1 SNHLY, CDR2 FYNNEI. With 9 bases clipped from V and 8 bases from J, the junction kept 9 bases outside the gene matches. This CDR3 contains 13 residues. The CDR3 reads CARRQGAVKGYTF. CDR3 DNA: TGTGCCAGAAGACAGGGGGCAGTAAAAGGCTACACCTTC.

This clone showed up just once. V gene TRBV18 combines with J gene TRBJ2-2, with TRBD2 matching 11 bases. Germline CDR1 is KGHSH and CDR2 is LQKENI. There are 17 residues in the CDR3. V trimming: 3 bases; J trimming: 0 bases; junction bases outside the gene matches: 3. CDR3 protein: CASSPLAGGTNTGELFF. The CDR3 DNA follows: TGTGCCAGCTCACCCCTAGCGGGGGGAACGAACACCGGGGAGCTGTTTTTT.